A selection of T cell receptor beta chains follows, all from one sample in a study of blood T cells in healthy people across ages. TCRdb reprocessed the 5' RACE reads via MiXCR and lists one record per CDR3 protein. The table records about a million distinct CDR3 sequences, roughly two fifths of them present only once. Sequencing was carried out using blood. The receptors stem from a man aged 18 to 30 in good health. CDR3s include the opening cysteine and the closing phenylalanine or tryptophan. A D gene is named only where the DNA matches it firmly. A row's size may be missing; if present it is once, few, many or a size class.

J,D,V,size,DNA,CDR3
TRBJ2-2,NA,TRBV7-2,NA,TGTGCCAGCAGGCGGGCAGGGGCGGGTAACACCGGGGAGCTGTTTTTT,CASRRAGAGNTGELFF
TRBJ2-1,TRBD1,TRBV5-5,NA,TGTGCCAGCAGCTTAGGGGACAGTAACACTGAACAGTTCTTC,CASSLGDSNTEQFF
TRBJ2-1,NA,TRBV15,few,TGTGCCACCAGCCCGGTGGTCTTTAATGAGCAGTTCTTC,CATSPVVFNEQFF
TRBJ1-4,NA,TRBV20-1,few,TGCAGTGCTAGAGAGAAGGGGAGGGGAAACGAAAAACTGTTTTTT,CSAREKGRGNEKLFF
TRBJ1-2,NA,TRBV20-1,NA,TGCAGTGCGCTCGGGGAGGGCTACACCTTC,CSALGEGYTF
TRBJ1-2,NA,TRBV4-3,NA,TGCGCCAGCAGCCAAGGACGGGAGGTGCGCTATGGCTACACCTTC,CASSQGREVRYGYTF
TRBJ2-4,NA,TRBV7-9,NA,TGTGCCAGCAGCTCCGCATGGACAGCCAAAAACATTCAGTACTTC,CASSSAWTAKNIQYF
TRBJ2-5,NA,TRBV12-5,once,TGTGCTAGTGGTTTTTGGGTAACTCAAGAGACCCAGTACTTC,CASGFWVTQETQYF
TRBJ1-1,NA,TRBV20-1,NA,TGCAGTGCTAGGGGTGGCGGGACACTGGCTTTCTTT,CSARGGGTLAFF
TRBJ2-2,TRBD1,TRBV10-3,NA,TGTGCCATCAGTAAGGACAGGGGTCGCACCGGGGAGCTGTTTTTT,CAISKDRGRTGELFF
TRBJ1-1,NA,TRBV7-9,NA,TGTGCCAGCAGCTTAGCTGGAGCTCCTGAAGCTTTCTTT,CASSLAGAPEAFF
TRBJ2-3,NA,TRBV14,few,TGTGCCAGCAGCACAAACATGGGTACGCAGTATTTT,CASSTNMGTQYF
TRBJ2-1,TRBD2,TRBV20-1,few,TGCAGTGCCTGGGGGAGGGCAAACAATGAGCAGTTCTTC,CSAWGRANNEQFF
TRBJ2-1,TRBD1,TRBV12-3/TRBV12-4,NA,TGTGCCAGCAGTTTGGGGACAGGGGATTTAGATGAGCAGTTCTTC,CASSLGTGDLDEQFF
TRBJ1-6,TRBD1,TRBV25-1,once,TGTGCCAGCAGCGAGACAGGGGGCGCGGATTCACCCCTCCACTTT,CASSETGGADSPLHF
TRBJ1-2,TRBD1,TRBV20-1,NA,TGCAGTGCTAGACTCCCCCCGGGACAGAAGGACTATGGCTACACCTTC,CSARLPPGQKDYGYTF
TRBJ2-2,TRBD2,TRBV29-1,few,TGCAGCGTCTCGAGGACTAGCGGGGGAGGGGAGCTGTTTTTT,CSVSRTSGGGELFF
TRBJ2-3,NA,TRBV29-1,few,TGCAGCGTTGTGGACAGACGGCCCGGGAGCACAGATACGCAGTATTTT,CSVVDRRPGSTDTQYF
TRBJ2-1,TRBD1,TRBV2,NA,TGTGCCGGATCGGGGCAGGGGGCAGAGTATGAGCAGTTCTTC,CAGSGQGAEYEQFF
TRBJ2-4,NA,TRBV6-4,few,TGTGCCAGCAAGTGGGGGTTGCGTTTAGCCAAAAACATTCAGTACTTC,CASKWGLRLAKNIQYF
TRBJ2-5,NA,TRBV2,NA,TGTGCCAGCAGTGACTTGGGGGCTAGGAAGACCCAGTACTTC,CASSDLGARKTQYF
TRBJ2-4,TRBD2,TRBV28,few,TGTGCCAGCAGCACCACTAGCGGGGGGGCCGGAGCCAAAAACATTCAGTACTTC,CASSTTSGGAGAKNIQYF
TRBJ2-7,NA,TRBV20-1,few,TGCAGTGCTAGGGACATAGGATACGAGCAGTACTTC,CSARDIGYEQYF
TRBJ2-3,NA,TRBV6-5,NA,TGTGCCAGCGGGGGAGGAACCACAGATACGCAGTATTTT,CASGGGTTDTQYF
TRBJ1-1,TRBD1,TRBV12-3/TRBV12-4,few,TGTGCCAGCAGTCGACAGGGGGCGCCGACTGAAGCTTTCTTT,CASSRQGAPTEAFF
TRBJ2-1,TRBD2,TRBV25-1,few,TGTGCCAGCAGTGATCTAGCGGGGGACTCCTACAATGAGCAGTTCTTC,CASSDLAGDSYNEQFF
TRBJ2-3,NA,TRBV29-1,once,TGCAGCGTAGCCCGGGGCCTCACAGATACGCAGTATTTT,CSVARGLTDTQYF
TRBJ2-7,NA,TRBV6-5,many,TGTGCCAGCTGGGGGGCAGGCGGGGACGAGCAGTACTTC,CASWGAGGDEQYF
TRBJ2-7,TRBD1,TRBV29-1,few,TGCAGCGTTGACGACTCGGGACAGGGAAATGAGCAGTACTTC,CSVDDSGQGNEQYF
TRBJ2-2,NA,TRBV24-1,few,TGTGCCACCAGCAGCCACTGGACCGGGGAGCTGTTTTTT,CATSSHWTGELFF
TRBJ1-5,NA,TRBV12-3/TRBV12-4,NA,TGTGCCAGCAGTTTAAGTAGGGAGAGCAATCAGCCCCAGCATTTT,CASSLSRESNQPQHF
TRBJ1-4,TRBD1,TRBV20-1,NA,TGCAGTACGGCCCCCCAGACAGGGCTGAGGGAAAAACTGTTTTTT,CSTAPQTGLREKLFF
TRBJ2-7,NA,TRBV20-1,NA,TGCAGTGCTACCCCAAATGCGGTGGTCTCCTACGAGCAGTACTTC,CSATPNAVVSYEQYF
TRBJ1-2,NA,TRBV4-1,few,TGCGCCAGCAGCCAAGATCTAAGCAGCTGGGAGGGTACCGACTATGGCTACACCTTC,CASSQDLSSWEGTDYGYTF
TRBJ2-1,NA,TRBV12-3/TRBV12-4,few,TGTGCCAGCAGCCTCGGGCCTACCAATGAGCAGTTCTTC,CASSLGPTNEQFF
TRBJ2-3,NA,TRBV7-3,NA,TGTGCCAGCAGCTTAGCAACCAGGGGCACAGATACGCAGTATTTT,CASSLATRGTDTQYF
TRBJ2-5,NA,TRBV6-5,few,TGTGCCAGCAGTTATGGGGCTAAAGCGAGGGAGACCCAGTACTTC,CASSYGAKARETQYF
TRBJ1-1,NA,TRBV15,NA,TGTGCCACCAGCAGGAGCTATTTGACAATCGGGTCTGAAGCTTTCTTT,CATSRSYLTIGSEAFF
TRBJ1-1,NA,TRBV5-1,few,TGCGCCAGCAGCTTGGAGTCTCGGACCCAGGACACTGAAGCTTTCTTT,CASSLESRTQDTEAFF
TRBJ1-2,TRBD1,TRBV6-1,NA,TGTGCCAGCAGTGAAGAGGGGACAGAGTCCTATGGCTACACCTTC,CASSEEGTESYGYTF
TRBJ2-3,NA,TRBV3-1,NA,TGTGCCAGCACCCAGGGTGCCGGAGATACGCAGTATTTT,CASTQGAGDTQYF
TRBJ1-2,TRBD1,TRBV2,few,TGTGCCAGCAGTGATAAGACAGGGTCTAACTATGGCTACACCTTC,CASSDKTGSNYGYTF
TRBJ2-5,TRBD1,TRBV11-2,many,TGTGCCAGCAGCCTAACAGGGGTCCAAGAGACCCAGTACTTC,CASSLTGVQETQYF
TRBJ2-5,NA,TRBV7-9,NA,TGTGCCAGCAGCGGTGGAGGGTCATCGATAAGGGAGACCCAGTACTTC,CASSGGGSSIRETQYF
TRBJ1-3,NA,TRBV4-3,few,TGCGCCAGCAGCCAAGATGTGGGTCGAGGGGGAAACACCATATATTTT,CASSQDVGRGGNTIYF
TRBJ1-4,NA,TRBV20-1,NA,TGCAGTGCTAACGACCAGGGGAGGGCTAATGAAAAACTGTTTTTT,CSANDQGRANEKLFF
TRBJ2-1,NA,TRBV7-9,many,TGTGCCAGCAGCTATATAATGAGGGGGGTCGGTTACAATGAGCAGTTCTTC,CASSYIMRGVGYNEQFF
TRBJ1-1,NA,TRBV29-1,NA,TGCAGCGGTTGCCGGATTACGGCGACTGAAGCTTTCTTT,CSGCRITATEAFF
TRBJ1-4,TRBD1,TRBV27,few,TGTGCCAGCAGTTTATCGACAGGGAGGAATGAAAAACTGTTTTTT,CASSLSTGRNEKLFF
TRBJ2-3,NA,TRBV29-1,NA,TGCGGCGTTGAAGGGGGGCGGGTGAGCACAGATACGCAGTATTTT,CGVEGGRVSTDTQYF
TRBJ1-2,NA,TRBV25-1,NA,TGTGCCAGCAGTGTTTTCCAAGGCTATGGCTACACCTTC,CASSVFQGYGYTF
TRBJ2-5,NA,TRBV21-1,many,TGTGCCATGACGACAGGGGAGACCCAGTACTTC,CAMTTGETQYF
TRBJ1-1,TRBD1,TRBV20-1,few,TGCAGTGCTAGGGGACAGGGGAACATGAACACTGAAGCTTTCTTT,CSARGQGNMNTEAFF
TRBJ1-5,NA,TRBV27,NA,TGTGCCAGCAGTCCCCAGGCCCTACAGGGTCAGCCCCAGCATTTT,CASSPQALQGQPQHF
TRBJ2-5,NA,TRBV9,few,TGTGCCAGCAGCCCCAGCCAAGGGACCCAGTACTTC,CASSPSQGTQYF